This T cell receptor (beta chain) appears in the sequencing data of a study of identical twins' blood T cells. Using its own MiXCR run on the 5' RACE reads, TCRdb lists one record per CDR3 protein. This sample has a few hundred thousand distinct CDR3 sequences, with roughly 28% found just once. Germline values: CDR1 SQVTM, CDR2 ANQGSEA. V was shortened by 1 base and J by 3 bases, with 8 bases between the two germline ends. The CDR3 length is 13 residues. Sequenced: PBMCs. The TCR originated in a woman aged 18-49 years in good health. The gene calls are TRBV29-1 and TRBJ2-3; D uncertain. CDR3 nucleotides: TGCAGCGTTGAAGGTCAAGGTACAGATACGCAGTATTTT. Protein product: CSVEGQGTDTQYF.